This TCR beta chain is drawn from a study of blood T cell repertoires in COVID-19. Study as a whole: Sites in the United States, Italy and Spain provided acute and convalescent COVID-19 samples. PBMCs, B-cell-depleted T cells, or T cells provided the cDNA or gDNA that made up the material.

Germline loops: CDR1 MDHEN, CDR2 SYDVKM. CDR3 length equals 14 residues. V shed 3 bases and J shed 4 bases, with 12 bases lying between them. Methods used by the authors: Amplified reference gene primers provided the basis for estimating nucleated cell counts. Generated by immunoSEQ multiplex PCR, the TCRdb table keeps only in-frame clones and is missing some. V and J calls and clone size are copied from that table; D and trimming were computed from the DNA. Counted here are fewer than 250,000 clones, around 80% occurring once; the ten biggest clones make up roughly an eighth. V usage is TRBV28 and J usage is TRBJ1-2; maybe TRBD1 (5 bases). The TCR comes from a woman between 50 and 59 years old with acute or convalescent COVID-19. Sequenced material: peripheral blood. The CDR3 nucleotides are TGTGCCAGCAGTTTGGGGGGGGTTTCCTATGGCTACACCTTC. Its translation is CASSLGGVSYGYTF.